A selection of T cell receptor beta chains follows, all from one sample in a study of shared clonotypes between healthy human individuals. Here immunoSEQ multiplex PCR was the method, and the copy in TCRdb shows in-frame clones only, minus some. The sample has some 2 million clones; roughly 94% are singletons. The sequencing sample was made of naive CD4+ T cells sorted from blood. Receptors originate from a man in his late teens or twenties in good health. Both conserved end residues are part of each CDR3. Fields, in order: CDR3 protein, CDR3 DNA, D gene, clone size, V gene, CDR3 length, J gene. A D gene is named only where the DNA matches it firmly. The listing skips clone size in some rows; elsewhere it reads once, few, many or a size class.

cdr3_aa: CASSPYPGASGRVETQYF; cdr3_nt: TGTGCCAGCAGCCCGTACCCTGGGGCTAGCGGGAGGGTTGAGACCCAGTACTTC; d_call: TRBD2; clone_size: NA; v_call: TRBV9; cdr3_length: 18; j_call: TRBJ2-5
cdr3_aa: CASGRSIYNEQFF; cdr3_nt: TGTGCCTCGGGACGGAGCATTTACAATGAGCAGTTCTTC; d_call: NA; clone_size: NA; v_call: TRBV30; cdr3_length: 13; j_call: TRBJ2-1
cdr3_aa: CASSESPGGIAGELFF; cdr3_nt: TGCGCCAGCAGTGAGTCGCCGGGGGGGATAGCCGGGGAGCTGTTTTTT; d_call: TRBD2; clone_size: NA; v_call: TRBV10-1; cdr3_length: 16; j_call: TRBJ2-2
cdr3_aa: CASSPGGYEQYF; cdr3_nt: TGTGCCAGCAGCCCAGGAGGATACGAGCAGTACTTC; d_call: NA; clone_size: NA; v_call: TRBV7-8; cdr3_length: 12; j_call: TRBJ2-7
cdr3_aa: CASSPREGAETQYF; cdr3_nt: TGTGCCAGCTCACCCCGGGAAGGGGCAGAGACCCAGTACTTC; d_call: NA; clone_size: NA; v_call: TRBV18; cdr3_length: 14; j_call: TRBJ2-5
cdr3_aa: CASSWTGTEAFF; cdr3_nt: TGTGCCAGCAGTTGGACCGGCACTGAAGCTTTCTTT; d_call: NA; clone_size: NA; v_call: TRBV5-6; cdr3_length: 12; j_call: TRBJ1-1
cdr3_aa: CALSKGGAGTDTQYF; cdr3_nt: TGTGCCCTCAGTAAAGGGGGGGCCGGTACAGATACGCAGTATTTT; d_call: NA; clone_size: NA; v_call: TRBV7-9; cdr3_length: 15; j_call: TRBJ2-3
cdr3_aa: CASSSSPGSEAFF; cdr3_nt: TGTGCCAGTAGTTCGTCCCCGGGGAGTGAAGCTTTCTTT; d_call: NA; clone_size: NA; v_call: TRBV19; cdr3_length: 13; j_call: TRBJ1-1
cdr3_aa: CASSGNSGGGNIQYF; cdr3_nt: TGTGCCAGCAGCGGCAATAGTGGGGGAGGAAACATTCAGTACTTC; d_call: NA; clone_size: NA; v_call: TRBV9; cdr3_length: 15; j_call: TRBJ2-4
cdr3_aa: CAISHDVSNQPQHF; cdr3_nt: TGTGCCATCAGCCACGACGTCAGCAATCAGCCCCAGCATTTT; d_call: NA; clone_size: NA; v_call: TRBV10-3; cdr3_length: 14; j_call: TRBJ1-5
cdr3_aa: CATTTRTGGLITEAFF; cdr3_nt: TGTGCCACCACCACTCGAACAGGGGGCCTAATCACTGAAGCTTTCTTT; d_call: TRBD1; clone_size: NA; v_call: TRBV15; cdr3_length: 16; j_call: TRBJ1-1
cdr3_aa: CATSRSGTGDYEQYF; cdr3_nt: TGTGCCACCAGCAGATCCGGGACGGGGGACTACGAGCAGTACTTC; d_call: NA; clone_size: once; v_call: TRBV15; cdr3_length: 15; j_call: TRBJ2-7